This entry describes one T cell receptor beta chain. One junction end disagrees with the germline gene, perhaps due to a read error. The data stem from a study of blood T cell repertoires in COVID-19. Study-wide context: T cells, B-cell-depleted T cells, or PBMCs provided the cDNA or gDNA that served as material.

Individuals aged roughly 18 to 90 years were recruited from around 22 US areas. Participant reports of clinical history set cohort assignment. Recovered participants had two consecutive negative NP/OP PCR tests, healthcare professional clearance, or symptom resolution. Generated by immunoSEQ multiplex PCR, the TCRdb table keeps only in-frame clones and is missing some. The data contain 150,000 to 190,000 clones, around four fifths of them singletons. The receptor was derived from a man in his fifties who had recovered from COVID-19. The sample consisted of PBMCs or T cells enriched from blood (not recorded which).

Written as DNA, the CDR3 is TGTGCTAGCAGCTTAGGTCGGACAGTGAACACCGGGGAGCTGTTTTTT. Residues: CASSLGRTVNTGELFF. This chain links TRBV7-7 with TRBJ2-2; D perhaps matches TRBD1 (6 bases). The CDR3 loop spans 16 amino acids. Germline loops: CDR1 SSHAT, CDR2 FNYEAQ (reference sequence).